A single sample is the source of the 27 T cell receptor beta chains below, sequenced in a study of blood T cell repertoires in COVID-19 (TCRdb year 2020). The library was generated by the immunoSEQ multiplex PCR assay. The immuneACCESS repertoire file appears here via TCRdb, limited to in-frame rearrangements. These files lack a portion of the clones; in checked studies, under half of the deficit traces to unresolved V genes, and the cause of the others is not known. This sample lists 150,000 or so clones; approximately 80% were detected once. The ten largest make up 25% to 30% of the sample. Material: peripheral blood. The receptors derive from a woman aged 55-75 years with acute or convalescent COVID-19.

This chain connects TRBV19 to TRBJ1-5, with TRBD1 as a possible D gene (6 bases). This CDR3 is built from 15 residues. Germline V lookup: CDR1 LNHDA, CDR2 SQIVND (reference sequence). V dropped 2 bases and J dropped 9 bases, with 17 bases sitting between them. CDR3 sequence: CASSIPVPGVRPQHF. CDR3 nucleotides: TGTGCCAGTAGTATACCTGTCCCAGGGGTGAGGCCCCAGCATTTT.

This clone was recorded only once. CDR3 amino acids: CASSGLAGPGTQYF. The CDR3, as DNA: TGCGCCAGCAGTGGTCTAGCGGGGCCAGGGACGCAGTATTTT. The chain has TRBV10-2 and TRBJ2-3; 9 bases fit TRBD2. The germline gives CDR1 WSHSY, CDR2 SAAADI. J lost 9 bases, V lost 4 bases, and 8 bases had no gene match. This CDR3 is built from 14 residues.

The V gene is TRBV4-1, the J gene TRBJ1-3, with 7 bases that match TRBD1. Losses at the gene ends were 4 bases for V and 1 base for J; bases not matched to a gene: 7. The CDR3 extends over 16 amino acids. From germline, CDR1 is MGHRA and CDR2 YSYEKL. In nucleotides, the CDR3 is TGCGCCAGCAGCCGCGGACAGGTGGGGTCTGGAAACACCATATATTTT. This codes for CASSRGQVGSGNTIYF.

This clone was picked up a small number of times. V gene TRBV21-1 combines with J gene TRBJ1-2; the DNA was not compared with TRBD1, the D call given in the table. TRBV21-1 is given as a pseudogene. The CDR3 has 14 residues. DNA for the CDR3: TGTGCCAGCAGCAAAGGAACAGGGCCTTATGGCTACACCTTC. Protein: CASSKGTGPYGYTF.

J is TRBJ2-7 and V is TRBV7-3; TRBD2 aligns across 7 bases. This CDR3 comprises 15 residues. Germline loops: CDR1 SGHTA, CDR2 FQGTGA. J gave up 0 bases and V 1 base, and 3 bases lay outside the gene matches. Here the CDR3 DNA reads TGTGCCAGCAGCTTAAACGGGGGGAGCTCCTACGAGCAGTACTTC. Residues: CASSLNGGSSYEQYF.

CDR3 coding DNA: TGTGCCAGCAGTCCCCTCGGGACAGGGTCCTACGAGCAGTACGTC. This gives the protein CASSPLGTGSYEQYV. The chain couples TRBV28 to TRBJ2-7, with TRBD1 matching 9 bases. The CDR3 spans 15 residues. Germline CDR1 MDHEN, CDR2 SYDVKM. J gave up 1 base and V 5 bases, and 6 bases lay outside the gene matches.

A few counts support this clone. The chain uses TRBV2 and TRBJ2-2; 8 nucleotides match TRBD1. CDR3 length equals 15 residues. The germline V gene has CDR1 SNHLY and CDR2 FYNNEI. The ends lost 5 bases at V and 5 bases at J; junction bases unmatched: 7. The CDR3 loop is CASSSRTGQTGELFF. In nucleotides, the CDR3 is TGTGCCAGCAGTAGCCGGACAGGGCAGACCGGGGAGCTGTTTTTT.

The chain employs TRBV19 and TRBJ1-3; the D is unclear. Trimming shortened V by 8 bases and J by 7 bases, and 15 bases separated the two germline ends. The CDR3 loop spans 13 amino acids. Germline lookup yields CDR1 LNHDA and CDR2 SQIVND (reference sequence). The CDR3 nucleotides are TGTGCCAGTCACTCAGAAGGGAGGAACACCATATATTTT. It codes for CASHSEGRNTIYF.

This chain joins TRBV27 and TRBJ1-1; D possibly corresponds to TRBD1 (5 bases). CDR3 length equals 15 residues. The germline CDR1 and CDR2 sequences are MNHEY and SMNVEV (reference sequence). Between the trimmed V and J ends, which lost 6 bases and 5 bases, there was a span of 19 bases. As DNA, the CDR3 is TGTGCCAGCAGCCTTCTCACGGTCGGGGGTACTGAAGCTTTCTTT. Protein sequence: CASSLLTVGGTEAFF.

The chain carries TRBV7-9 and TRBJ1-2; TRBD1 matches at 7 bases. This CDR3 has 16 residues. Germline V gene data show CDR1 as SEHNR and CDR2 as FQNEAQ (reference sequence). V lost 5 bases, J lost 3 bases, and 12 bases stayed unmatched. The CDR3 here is CASSRRQGREHYGYTF. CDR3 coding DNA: TGTGCCAGCAGCCGACGACAGGGAAGGGAGCACTATGGCTACACCTTC. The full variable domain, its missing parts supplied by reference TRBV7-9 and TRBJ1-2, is DTGVSQNPRHKITKRGQNVTFRCDPISEHNRLYWYRQTLGQGPEFLTYFQNEAQLEKSRLLSDRFSAERPKGSFSTLEIQRTEQGDSAMYLCASSRRQGREHYGYTFGSGTRLTVV.

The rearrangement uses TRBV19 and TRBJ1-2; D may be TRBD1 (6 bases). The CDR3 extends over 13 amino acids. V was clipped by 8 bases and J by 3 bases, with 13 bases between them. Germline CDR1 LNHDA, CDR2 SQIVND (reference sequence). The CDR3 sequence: CASLSGQDYGYTF. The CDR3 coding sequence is TGTGCCAGTTTGTCGGGACAAGACTATGGCTACACCTTC.

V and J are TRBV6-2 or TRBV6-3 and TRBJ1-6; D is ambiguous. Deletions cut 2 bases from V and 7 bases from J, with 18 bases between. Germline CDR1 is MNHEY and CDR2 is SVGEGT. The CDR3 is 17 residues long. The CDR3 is CASSYPLPGVSNSPLHF. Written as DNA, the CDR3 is TGTGCCAGCAGTTACCCCCTGCCCGGAGTGTCGAATTCACCCCTCCACTTT.

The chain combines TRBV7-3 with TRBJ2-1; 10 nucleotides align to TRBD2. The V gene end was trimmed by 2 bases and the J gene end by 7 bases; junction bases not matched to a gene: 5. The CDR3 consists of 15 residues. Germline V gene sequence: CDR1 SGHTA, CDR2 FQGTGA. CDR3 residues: CASSLFSGGWNEQFF. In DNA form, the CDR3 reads TGTGCCAGCAGCTTATTTAGCGGGGGGTGGAATGAGCAGTTCTTC.

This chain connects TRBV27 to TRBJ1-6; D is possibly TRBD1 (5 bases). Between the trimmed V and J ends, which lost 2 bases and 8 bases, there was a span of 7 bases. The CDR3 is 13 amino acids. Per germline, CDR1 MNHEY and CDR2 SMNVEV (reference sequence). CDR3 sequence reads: CASSLQGDSPLHF. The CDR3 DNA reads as TGTGCCAGCAGTTTACAGGGCGATTCACCCCTCCACTTT.

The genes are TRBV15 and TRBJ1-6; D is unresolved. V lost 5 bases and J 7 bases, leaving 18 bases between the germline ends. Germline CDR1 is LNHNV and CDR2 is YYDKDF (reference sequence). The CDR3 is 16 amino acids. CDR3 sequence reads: CATSPRGRSANSPLHF. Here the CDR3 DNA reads TGTGCCACCAGCCCCCGTGGCCGTTCCGCCAATTCACCCCTCCACTTT.

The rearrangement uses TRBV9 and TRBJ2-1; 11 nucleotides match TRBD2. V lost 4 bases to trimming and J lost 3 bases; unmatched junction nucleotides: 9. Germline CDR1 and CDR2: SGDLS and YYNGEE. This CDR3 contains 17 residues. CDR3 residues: CASSPRLGTSGYNEQFF. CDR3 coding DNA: TGTGCCAGCAGCCCGCGCTTAGGGACTAGCGGCTACAATGAGCAGTTCTTC. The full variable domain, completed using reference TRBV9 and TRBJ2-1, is DSGVTQTPKHLITATGQRVTLRCSPRSGDLSVYWYQQSLDQGLQFLIQYYNGEERAKGNILERFSAQQFPDLHSELNLSSLELGDSALYFCASSPRLGTSGYNEQFFGPGTRLTVL.

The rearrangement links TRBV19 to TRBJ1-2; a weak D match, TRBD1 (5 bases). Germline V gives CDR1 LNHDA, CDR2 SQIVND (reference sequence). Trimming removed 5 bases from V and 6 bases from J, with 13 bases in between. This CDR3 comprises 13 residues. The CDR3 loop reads CASSPAGRDGYTF. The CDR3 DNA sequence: TGTGCCAGTAGTCCCGCAGGGAGGGATGGCTACACCTTC.

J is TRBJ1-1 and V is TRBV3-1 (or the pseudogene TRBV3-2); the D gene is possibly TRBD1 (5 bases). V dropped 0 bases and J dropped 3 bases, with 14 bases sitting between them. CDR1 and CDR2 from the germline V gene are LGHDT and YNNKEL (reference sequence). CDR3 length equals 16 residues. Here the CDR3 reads CASSQDRDFAYTEAFF. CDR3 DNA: TGTGCCAGCAGCCAAGATAGGGACTTCGCGTACACTGAAGCTTTCTTT.

The CDR3 reads CASRPTVNQPQHF. CDR3 sequence (DNA): TGTGCCAGCAGGCCGACAGTTAATCAGCCCCAGCATTTT. This chain joins TRBV6-5 and TRBJ1-5, with D tentatively TRBD1 (5 bases). This CDR3 has 13 residues. Per the germline V gene, CDR1 is MNHEY and CDR2 is SVGAGI. V was clipped by 6 bases and J by 4 bases, with 10 bases between them.

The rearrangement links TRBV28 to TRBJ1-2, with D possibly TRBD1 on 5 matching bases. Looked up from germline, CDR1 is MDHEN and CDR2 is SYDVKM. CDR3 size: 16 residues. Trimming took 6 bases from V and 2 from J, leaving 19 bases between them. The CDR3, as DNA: TGTGCCAGCAGGAAGACTTTAAGTCCAGGGAACTATGGCTACACCTTC. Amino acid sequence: CASRKTLSPGNYGYTF.

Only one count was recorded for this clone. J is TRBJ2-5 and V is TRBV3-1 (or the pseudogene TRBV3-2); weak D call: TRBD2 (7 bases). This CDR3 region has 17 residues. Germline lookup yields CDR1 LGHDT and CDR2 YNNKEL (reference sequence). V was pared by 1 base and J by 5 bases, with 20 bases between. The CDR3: CASSQGTGGGGPETQYF. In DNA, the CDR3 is TGTGCCAGCAGCCAAGGGACCGGAGGGGGGGGCCCTGAGACCCAGTACTTC.

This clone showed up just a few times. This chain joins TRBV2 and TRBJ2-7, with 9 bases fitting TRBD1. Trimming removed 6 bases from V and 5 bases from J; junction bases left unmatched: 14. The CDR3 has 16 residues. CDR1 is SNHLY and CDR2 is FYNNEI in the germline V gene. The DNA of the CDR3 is TGTGCCAGCAGGGGACAGGGAGCCCCCAATCTTGACGAGCAGTACTTC. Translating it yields CASRGQGAPNLDEQYF.

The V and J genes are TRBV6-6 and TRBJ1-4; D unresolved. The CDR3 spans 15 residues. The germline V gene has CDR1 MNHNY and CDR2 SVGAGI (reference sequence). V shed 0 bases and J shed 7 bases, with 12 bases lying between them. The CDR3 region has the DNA TGTGCCAGCAGTTACTCGTCTGAGGAGAGTGAAAAACTGTTTTTT. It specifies CASSYSSEESEKLFF.

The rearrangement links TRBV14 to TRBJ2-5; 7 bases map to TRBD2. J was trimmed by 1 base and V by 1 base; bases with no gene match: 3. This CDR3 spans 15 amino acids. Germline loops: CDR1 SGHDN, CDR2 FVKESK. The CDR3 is CASSQASGLQETQYF. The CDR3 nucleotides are TGTGCCAGCAGCCAAGCTAGCGGCCTCCAAGAGACCCAGTACTTC.

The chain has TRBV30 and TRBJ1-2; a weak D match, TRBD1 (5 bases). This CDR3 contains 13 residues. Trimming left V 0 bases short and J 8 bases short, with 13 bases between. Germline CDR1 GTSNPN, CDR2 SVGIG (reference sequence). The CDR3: CAWSVQEGLGYTF. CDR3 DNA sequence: TGTGCCTGGAGTGTACAGGAGGGTTTAGGCTACACCTTC.

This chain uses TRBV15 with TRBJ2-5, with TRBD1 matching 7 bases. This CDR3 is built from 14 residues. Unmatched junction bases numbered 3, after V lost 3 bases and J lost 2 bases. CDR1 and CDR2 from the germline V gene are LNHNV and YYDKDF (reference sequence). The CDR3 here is CATSSGDSQETQYF. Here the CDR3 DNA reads TGTGCCACCAGCAGTGGGGACAGTCAAGAGACCCAGTACTTC.

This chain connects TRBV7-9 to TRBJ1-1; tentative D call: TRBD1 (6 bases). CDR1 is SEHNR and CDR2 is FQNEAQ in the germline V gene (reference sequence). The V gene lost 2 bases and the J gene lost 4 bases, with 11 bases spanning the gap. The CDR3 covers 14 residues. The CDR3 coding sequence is TGTGCCAGCAGCTTATGGAGGGGGGGCACTGAAGCTTTCTTT. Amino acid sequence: CASSLWRGGTEAFF.